The sequence of this T cell receptor beta chain was determined in a study of OX40 agonist ivuxolimab in advanced cancers. Study details: Ivuxolimab, which patients received intravenously every 2 weeks, was dosed at 0.01 to 10 mg/kg. Study observations and caveats: On average, CD8+ T cells showed a greater number of expanded clones than CD4+.

To note about this clone: The target antigen is unknown.

TCRdb's copy holds only in-frame clones and misses some; the assay was immunoSEQ multiplex PCR. This sample has 70,000 to 80,000 clones, with around 90% found just once. The CDR3 has 16 amino acids. Germline V gives CDR1 LGHNA, CDR2 YSLEER. Between the trimmed V and J ends, which lost 3 bases and 1 base, there was a span of 13 bases. Sequences were derived from CD4+ or CD8+ T cells sorted from blood, sampled in a trial of the OX40 agonist ivuxolimab. The chain carries TRBV4-3 and TRBJ2-1; either TRBD1 or TRBD2 may fit D (5 bases each). This TCR derives from an adult with an advanced solid tumor such as melanoma, head and neck, liver or kidney cancer. CDR3 sequence (DNA): TGCGCCAGCAGCCAGTCACCGGGACGGTCCTACAATGAGCAGTTCTTC. This codes for CASSQSPGRSYNEQFF.